Following are 29 T cell receptor beta chains from one sample sequenced in a study of blood T cell repertoires in COVID-19. Method: immunoSEQ multiplex PCR; TCRdb's copy keeps in-frame clones and lacks some. Of a few hundred thousand clones in the sample, about 91% are singletons; the top ten hold approximately 2.6%. Specimen: peripheral blood. The receptors shown here come from a person under 30 with COVID-19, enrolled during active disease.

The chain couples TRBV2 to TRBJ2-7, with TRBD1 matching over 7 bases. The CDR3 consists of 12 residues. Germline V lookup: CDR1 SNHLY, CDR2 FYNNEI. V was clipped by 11 bases and J by 2 bases; unmatched bases: 6. The CDR3 here is CAGDRDAYEQYF. The CDR3 DNA is TGTGCCGGCGACAGGGACGCCTACGAGCAGTACTTC.

The J gene is TRBJ2-1, the V gene TRBV19, with D perhaps TRBD1 (5 bases). The CDR3 is 15 amino acids. The germline V gene has CDR1 LNHDA and CDR2 SQIVND (reference sequence). Trimming removed 3 bases from V and 0 bases from J, with 9 bases in between. Here the CDR3 reads CASSIGQDSYNEQFF. Written as DNA, the CDR3 is TGTGCCAGTAGTATCGGACAAGACTCCTACAATGAGCAGTTCTTC.

The chain links TRBV5-5 to TRBJ1-4; D gene unclear. Trimming took 4 bases from V and 0 from J, leaving 7 bases between them. This CDR3 region has 14 residues. Germline CDR1 and CDR2: SGHKS and YYEKEE (reference sequence). The CDR3 loop is CASSVRPTNEKLFF. CDR3 nucleotide sequence: TGTGCCAGCAGCGTCAGGCCAACTAATGAAAAACTGTTTTTT.

This clone was counted a single time. The V and J genes are TRBV29-1 and TRBJ2-3; D ambiguous. CDR1 and CDR2 (germline): SQVTM, ANQGSEA. Trimming left V 3 bases short and J 0 bases short, with 13 bases between. The CDR3 consists of 15 residues. The CDR3 DNA is TGCAGCGTTGACTTATCGGTTTCTAGCACAGATACGCAGTATTTT. This gives the protein CSVDLSVSSTDTQYF.

The chain couples TRBV2 to TRBJ2-1; D ambiguous. Per germline, CDR1 SNHLY and CDR2 FYNNEI. CDR3 length: 16 amino acids. Trimming removed 2 bases from V and 0 bases from J, with 11 bases in between. The CDR3 nucleotides are TGTGCCAGCAGTGAAATCCCGGCTAGCTCCTACAATGAGCAGTTCTTC. As protein: CASSEIPASSYNEQFF.

J is TRBJ1-1 and V is TRBV7-9; tentative D call: TRBD1 (6 bases). Germline V gene data show CDR1 as SEHNR and CDR2 as FQNEAQ (reference sequence). CDR3 size: 15 residues. V was pared by 0 bases and J by 4 bases, with 12 bases between. The DNA for the CDR3 is TGTGCCAGCAGCTTAGCAGGACAGCGGAGCACTGAAGCTTTCTTT. The encoded protein is CASSLAGQRSTEAFF. The whole variable domain, remainder taken from reference TRBV7-9 and TRBJ1-1, is DTGVSQNPRHKITKRGQNVTFRCDPISEHNRLYWYRQTLGQGPEFLTYFQNEAQLEKSRLLSDRFSAERPKGSFSTLEIQRTEQGDSAMYLCASSLAGQRSTEAFFGQGTRLTVV.

The J gene is TRBJ2-5, the V gene TRBV7-2; 7 nucleotides match TRBD2. The CDR3 sequence is 15 residues long. The trim removed 1 base at V and 5 bases at J, leaving 7 bases unmatched. Germline CDR1 reads SGHTA; CDR2 reads FQGNSA. CDR3 loop: CASSLVGGEGETQYF. Here the CDR3 DNA reads TGTGCCAGCAGCTTAGTTGGGGGGGAGGGGGAGACCCAGTACTTC.

The V gene is TRBV5-6, the J gene TRBJ2-3; D is unresolved. Germline CDR1 and CDR2: SGHDT and YYEEEE. The CDR3 runs 16 residues. V lost 0 bases and J 1 base, leaving 12 bases between the germline ends. The CDR3 DNA follows: TGTGCCAGCAGCTTGGGAGGTGCTAGAGGCACAGATACGCAGTATTTT. Amino acid sequence: CASSLGGARGTDTQYF.

The V gene is TRBV9, the J gene TRBJ1-5; tentatively, D is TRBD1 (6 bases). From germline, CDR1 is SGDLS and CDR2 YYNGEE. The CDR3 totals 15 residues. The V end lost 2 bases, the J end lost 0 bases, and 9 bases lay between the germline ends. The CDR3 reads CASSVGTTSNQPQHF. Written as DNA, the CDR3 is TGTGCCAGCAGCGTCGGGACAACTAGCAATCAGCCCCAGCATTTT.

In its sample, this clone was seen once. The V call is TRBV30, the J call TRBJ2-1; D remains unclear. Germline CDR1 and CDR2: GTSNPN and SVGIG (reference sequence). This CDR3 contains 13 residues. V was pared by 4 bases and J by 0 bases, with 7 bases between. Written as DNA, the CDR3 is TGTGCCTGGACACTCCGCTCCTACAATGAGCAGTTCTTC. It is translated as CAWTLRSYNEQFF.

This chain links TRBV30 with TRBJ2-3; TRBD2 might be the D (6 bases). This CDR3 comprises 15 residues. Looked up from germline, CDR1 is GTSNPN and CDR2 is SVGIG (reference sequence). Trimming shortened V by 0 bases and J by 5 bases, and 15 bases separated the two germline ends. Here the CDR3 reads CAWSVGDSIGDTQYF. The DNA for the CDR3 is TGTGCCTGGAGTGTAGGGGACTCGATTGGAGATACGCAGTATTTT.

V is TRBV7-3 and J is TRBJ2-2; TRBD1 might be the D (6 bases). V was trimmed by 0 bases and J by 5 bases, leaving 19 bases between them. Germline CDR1 reads SGHTA; CDR2 reads FQGTGA. This CDR3 spans 18 amino acids. The CDR3 is CASSLTQGADRRTGELFF. For the CDR3, the DNA is TGTGCCAGCAGCTTAACGCAGGGAGCGGACAGAAGAACCGGGGAGCTGTTTTTT.

V gene TRBV19 combines with J gene TRBJ2-5, with 7 bases fitting TRBD1. The length of the CDR3 is 16 residues. V was clipped by 4 bases and J by 2 bases; unmatched bases: 10. Germline CDR1 LNHDA, CDR2 SQIVND (reference sequence). The CDR3 loop reads CASSKTGQRTQETQYF. The CDR3 region has the DNA TGTGCCAGTAGTAAGACAGGGCAGCGCACTCAAGAGACCCAGTACTTC.

The gene calls are TRBV7-2 and TRBJ2-7; TRBD1 matches 7 bases. CDR1 is SGHTA, CDR2 FQGNSA, per germline. The CDR3 totals 16 residues. Germline trimming cut 5 bases from V and 2 bases from J; bases unmatched to any gene: 12. The CDR3 loop is CASSRTDRATPYEQYF. The CDR3 nucleotides are TGTGCCAGCAGCCGTACCGACAGGGCAACCCCCTACGAGCAGTACTTC.

The J gene is TRBJ1-4, the V gene TRBV27, with TRBD1 matching 7 bases. With V trimmed by 4 bases and J by 6 bases, 5 bases remained unmatched. The germline gives CDR1 MNHEY, CDR2 SMNVEV (reference sequence). The CDR3 covers 14 residues. This CDR3 is CASSSTGIYEKLFF. CDR3 sequence (DNA): TGTGCCAGCAGTTCGACAGGGATTTATGAAAAACTGTTTTTT.

This rearrangement joins TRBV6-1 to TRBJ1-2, with D tentatively TRBD1 (5 bases). Germline CDR1 MNHNS, CDR2 SASEGT. This CDR3 comprises 15 residues. V dropped 3 bases and J dropped 4 bases, with 15 bases sitting between them. The CDR3 spells CASSDPPQGSYGYTF. The CDR3 region has the DNA TGTGCCAGCAGTGATCCCCCCCAGGGCAGCTATGGCTACACCTTC.

This clone was found a few times. This rearrangement joins TRBV11-2 to TRBJ2-7; no reliable D call. This CDR3 has 13 residues. Trimming pared 0 bases from V and 6 bases from J, leaving 9 bases between. Per the germline V gene, CDR1 is SGHAT and CDR2 is FQNNGV. The CDR3: CASSLDIRPEQYF. In DNA, the CDR3 is TGTGCCAGCAGCTTAGATATCAGGCCCGAGCAGTACTTC.

The CDR3 coding sequence is TGTGCCAGCAGCCAAAATCTACTAGCGGGAGGGCAGTATTTT. Its translation: CASSQNLLAGGQYF. The J gene is TRBJ2-3, the V gene TRBV14, with 12 bases matching TRBD2. Germline CDR1 reads SGHDN; CDR2 reads FVKESK. The CDR3 is made up of 14 amino acids. Trimming cost V 2 bases and J 11 bases; bases outside gene matches: 5. The whole variable domain, filled in from reference TRBV14 and TRBJ2-3, reads EAGVTQFPSHSVIEKGQTVTLRCDPISGHDNLYWYRRVMGKEIKFLLHFVKESKQDESGMPNNRFLAERTGGTYSTLKVQPAELEDSGVYFCASSQNLLAGGQYFGPGTRLTVL.

The chain recombines TRBV4-1 with TRBJ2-7, with D possibly being TRBD1 (5 bases). With 0 bases removed from V and 0 bases from J, the gap between germline ends came to 9 bases. Germline V gene sequence: CDR1 MGHRA, CDR2 YSYEKL. The CDR3 sequence is 15 residues long. CDR3 bases: TGCGCCAGCAGCCAAGAACCGGACACCTCCTACGAGCAGTACTTC. Residues: CASSQEPDTSYEQYF.

The chain joins TRBV15 to TRBJ2-1, with D uncertain. Trimming removed 2 bases at V and 8 bases at J, with 10 bases between. Germline values: CDR1 LNHNV, CDR2 YYDKDF (reference sequence). There are 13 residues in the CDR3. This CDR3 reads CATSRRSRDEQFF. The CDR3 DNA follows: TGTGCCACCAGCAGAAGGTCCCGGGATGAGCAGTTCTTC.

The CDR3 sequence is CASSRGQGWTGELFF. In DNA, the CDR3 is TGTGCCAGCAGCCGAGGACAGGGGTGGACCGGGGAGCTGTTTTTT. The chain carries TRBV14 and TRBJ2-2, with TRBD1 identical over 9 bases. With 4 bases clipped from V and 5 bases from J, the junction kept 5 bases outside the gene matches. Germline V gene sequence: CDR1 SGHDN, CDR2 FVKESK. The CDR3 totals 15 residues.

The chain employs TRBV14 and TRBJ2-3; D call uncertain. V dropped 4 bases and J dropped 4 bases, with 9 bases sitting between them. Germline V CDR1 and CDR2: SGHDN, FVKESK. This CDR3 comprises 13 residues. Here the CDR3 DNA reads TGTGCCAGCAGCCGTAGTAGAGCAGATACGCAGTATTTT. It translates to CASSRSRADTQYF.

This sequence joins TRBV18 and TRBJ2-3; D is perhaps TRBD2 (5 bases). Germline assignment: CDR1 KGHSH and CDR2 LQKENI. There are 15 residues in the CDR3. Trimming shortened V by 4 bases and J by 5 bases, and 16 bases separated the two germline ends. Here the CDR3 DNA reads TGTGCCAGCTCACTTACCGGACTCTTAGGAGATACGCAGTATTTT. Residues: CASSLTGLLGDTQYF.

This clone was observed many times. The CDR3 loop is CASSGGQGNEQYF. CDR3 sequence (DNA): TGTGCCAGCAGTGGGGGACAGGGTAACGAGCAGTACTTC. V gene TRBV2 combines with J gene TRBJ2-7; 9 bases match TRBD1. There are 13 residues in the CDR3. Germline CDR1 SNHLY, CDR2 FYNNEI. The ends lost 4 bases at V and 5 bases at J; junction bases unmatched: 3.

The chain links TRBV3-1 (or the pseudogene TRBV3-2) to TRBJ2-1, with a weak D call TRBD2 (5 bases). CDR1 is LGHDT, CDR2 YNNKEL, per germline (reference sequence). CDR3 size: 15 residues. V was clipped by 0 bases and J by 7 bases, with 13 bases between them. CDR3 amino acids: CASSQEPGIKNEQFF. CDR3 DNA: TGTGCCAGCAGCCAAGAACCCGGGATTAAGAATGAGCAGTTCTTC.

The chain combines TRBV27 with TRBJ2-3, with 11 bases aligning to TRBD2. The V gene end was trimmed by 7 bases and the J gene end by 4 bases; junction bases not matched to a gene: 7. The germline V gene has CDR1 MNHEY and CDR2 SMNVEV (reference sequence). The CDR3 has 15 amino acids. CDR3 nucleotide sequence: TGTGCCAGCACCTTTAGCGGGAGGGCCTCAGATACGCAGTATTTT. Translated, it gives CASTFSGRASDTQYF.

Note on this clone: A read error may be the cause here, since a much bigger clone is one base away. The chain recombines TRBV6-4 with TRBJ2-3; TRBD2 agrees at 13 bases. The V and J ends lost 4 bases and 4 bases, in that order; junction bases with no gene match: 2. CDR1 MRHNA and CDR2 SNTAGT come from the germline V gene. CDR3 size: 15 residues. CDR3 loop: CASSGTSGSPDTQYF. Written as DNA, the CDR3 is TGTGCCAGCAGTGGGACTAGCGGGAGCCCAGATACGCAGTATTTT.

This chain joins TRBV30 and TRBJ2-2, with no clear D. Germline CDR1 is GTSNPN and CDR2 is SVGIG (reference sequence). V lost 1 base and J 6 bases, leaving 9 bases between the germline ends. This CDR3 region has 13 residues. The CDR3 DNA follows: TGTGCCTGGAGTGCCCTCCGTCCCGGGGAGCTGTTTTTT. It yields the protein CAWSALRPGELFF.

This rearrangement joins TRBV5-6 to TRBJ2-7, with 10 nucleotides matching TRBD2. The CDR3 totals 14 residues. Losses at the gene ends were 5 bases for V and 5 bases for J; bases not matched to a gene: 7. Per the germline V gene, CDR1 is SGHDT and CDR2 is YYEEEE. Here the CDR3 reads CASSFGLAGDEQYF. DNA of the CDR3: TGTGCCAGCAGTTTCGGGCTAGCGGGAGACGAGCAGTACTTC.